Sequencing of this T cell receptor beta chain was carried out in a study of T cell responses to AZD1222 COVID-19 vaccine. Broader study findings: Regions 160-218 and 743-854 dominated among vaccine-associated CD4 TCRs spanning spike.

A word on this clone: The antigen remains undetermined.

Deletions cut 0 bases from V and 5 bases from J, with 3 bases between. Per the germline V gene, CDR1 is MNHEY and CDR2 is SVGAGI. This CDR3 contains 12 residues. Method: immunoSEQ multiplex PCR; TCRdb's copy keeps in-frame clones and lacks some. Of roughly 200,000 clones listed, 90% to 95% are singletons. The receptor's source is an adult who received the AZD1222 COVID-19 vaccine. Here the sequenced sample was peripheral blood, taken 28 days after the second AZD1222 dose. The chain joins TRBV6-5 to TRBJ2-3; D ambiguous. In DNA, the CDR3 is TGTGCCAGCAGTTACTCGCAAGATACGCAGTATTTT. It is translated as CASSYSQDTQYF.